The source of this T cell receptor (beta chain) is a study of blood T cell repertoires in COVID-19. Study overall: Italy, Spain and the United States were the sources of the convalescent and acute COVID-19 samples. The cDNA or gDNA used as material had been derived from T cells, B-cell-depleted T cells, or PBMCs.

How the authors handled the data: How many nucleated cells were present was estimated from reference gene primer amplification. Sequencing used immunoSEQ multiplex PCR; TCRdb keeps in-frame clones, though not all of them. Clone size and the V and J calls come from that table; the DNA yielded D and trimming. The table lists 200,000 to 250,000 clones, roughly 84% of them singletons. Looked up from germline, CDR1 is SGHNT and CDR2 is YYREEE (reference sequence). The CDR3 length is 14 residues. J lost 7 bases, V lost 0 bases, and 2 bases had no gene match. Sequenced material: peripheral blood. The receptor was derived from a woman aged 55 to 70 with acute or convalescent COVID-19. This sequence joins TRBV5-4 and TRBJ1-1; 11 bases are shared with TRBD1. CDR3 region: CASSLAGTGGEAFF. CDR3 nucleotide sequence: TGTGCCAGCAGCTTGGCAGGGACAGGGGGTGAAGCTTTCTTT.